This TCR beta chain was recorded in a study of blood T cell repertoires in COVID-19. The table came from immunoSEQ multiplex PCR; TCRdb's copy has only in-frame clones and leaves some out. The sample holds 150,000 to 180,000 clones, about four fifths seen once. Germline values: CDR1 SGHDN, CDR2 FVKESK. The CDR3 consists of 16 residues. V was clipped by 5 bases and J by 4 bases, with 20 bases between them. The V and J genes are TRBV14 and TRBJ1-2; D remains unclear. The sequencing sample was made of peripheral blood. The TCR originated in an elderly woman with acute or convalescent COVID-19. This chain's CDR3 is CASSTQAGGIGYGYTF. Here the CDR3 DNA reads TGTGCCAGCAGCACGCAGGCAGGAGGAATTGGCTATGGCTACACCTTC.